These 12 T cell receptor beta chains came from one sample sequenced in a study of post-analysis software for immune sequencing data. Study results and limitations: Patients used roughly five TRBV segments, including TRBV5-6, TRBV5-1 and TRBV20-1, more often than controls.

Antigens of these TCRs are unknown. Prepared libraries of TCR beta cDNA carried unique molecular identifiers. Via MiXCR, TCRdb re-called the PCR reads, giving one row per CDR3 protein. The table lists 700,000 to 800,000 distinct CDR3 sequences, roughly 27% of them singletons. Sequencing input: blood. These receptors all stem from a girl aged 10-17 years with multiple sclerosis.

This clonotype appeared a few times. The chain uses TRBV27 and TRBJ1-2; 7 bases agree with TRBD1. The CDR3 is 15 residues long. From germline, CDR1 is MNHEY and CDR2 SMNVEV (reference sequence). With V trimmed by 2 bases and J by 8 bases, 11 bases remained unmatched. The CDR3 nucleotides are TGTGCCAGCAGTTTAACCCGGACAGGCCCTTCAGGCTACACCTTC. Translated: CASSLTRTGPSGYTF.

CDR3 bases: TGCGCCAGCAGCTTGGGCCCACAGGGAGGGGAGTGGGGTCAGCCCCAGCATTTT. Translated, it gives CASSLGPQGGEWGQPQHF. The V call is TRBV5-1, the J call TRBJ1-5; possibly TRBD1 for D (6 bases). The CDR3 runs to 18 residues. Germline V lookup: CDR1 SGHRS, CDR2 YFSETQ. V was pared by 0 bases and J by 6 bases, with 22 bases between.

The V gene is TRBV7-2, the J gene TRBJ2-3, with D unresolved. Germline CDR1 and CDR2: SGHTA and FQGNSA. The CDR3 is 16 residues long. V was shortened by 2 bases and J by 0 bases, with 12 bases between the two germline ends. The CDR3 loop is CASSLNRPPSTDTQYF. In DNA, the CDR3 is TGTGCCAGCAGCTTAAATAGGCCCCCTAGCACAGATACGCAGTATTTT.

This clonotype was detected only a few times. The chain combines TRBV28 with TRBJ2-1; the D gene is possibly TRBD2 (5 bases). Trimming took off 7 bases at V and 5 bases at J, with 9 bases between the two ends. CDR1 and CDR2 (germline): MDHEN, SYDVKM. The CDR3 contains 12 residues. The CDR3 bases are TGTGCCAGCATTGGGGAGAACAATGAGCAGTTCTTC. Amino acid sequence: CASIGENNEQFF.

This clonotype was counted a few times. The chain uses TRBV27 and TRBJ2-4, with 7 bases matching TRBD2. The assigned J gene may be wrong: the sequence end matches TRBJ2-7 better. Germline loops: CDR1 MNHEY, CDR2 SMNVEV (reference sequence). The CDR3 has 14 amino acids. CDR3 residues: CASSLITSVNEQYF. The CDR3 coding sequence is TGTGCCAGCAGTCTAATCACTAGCGTTAACGAGCAGTACTTC.

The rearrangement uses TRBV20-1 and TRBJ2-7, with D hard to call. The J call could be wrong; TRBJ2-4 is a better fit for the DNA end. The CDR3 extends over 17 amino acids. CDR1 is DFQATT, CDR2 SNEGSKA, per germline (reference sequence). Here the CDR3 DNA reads TGCAGTGCTAGAGATCCTTCACCCCGTCCAGCCAAAAACATTCAGTACTTC. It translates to CSARDPSPRPAKNIQYF.

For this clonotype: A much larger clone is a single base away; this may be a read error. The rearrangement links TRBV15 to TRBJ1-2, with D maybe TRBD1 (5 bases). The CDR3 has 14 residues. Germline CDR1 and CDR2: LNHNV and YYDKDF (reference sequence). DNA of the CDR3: TGTACCACCACCGGGGGGGGTTCCCACTATGGCTACACCTTC. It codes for CTTTGGGSHYGYTF.

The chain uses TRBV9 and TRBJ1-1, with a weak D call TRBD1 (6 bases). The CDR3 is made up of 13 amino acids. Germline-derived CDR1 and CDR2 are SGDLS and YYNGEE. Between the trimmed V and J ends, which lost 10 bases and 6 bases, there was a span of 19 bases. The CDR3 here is CASNPAGGAEAFF. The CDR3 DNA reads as TGTGCCTCCAATCCGGCCGGGGGCGCTGAAGCTTTCTTT.

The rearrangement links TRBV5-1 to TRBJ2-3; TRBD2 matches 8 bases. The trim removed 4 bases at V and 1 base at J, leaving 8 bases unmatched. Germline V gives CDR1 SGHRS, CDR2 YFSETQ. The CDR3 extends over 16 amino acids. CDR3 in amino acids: CASSKAGGSGTDTQYF. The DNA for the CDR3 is TGCGCCAGCAGCAAGGCGGGAGGTAGCGGCACAGATACGCAGTATTTT. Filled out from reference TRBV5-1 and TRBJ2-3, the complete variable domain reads KAGVTQTPRYLIKTRGQQVTLSCSPISGHRSVSWYQQTPGQGLQFLFEYFSETQRNKGNFPGRFSGRQFSNSRSEMNVSTLELGDSALYLCASSKAGGSGTDTQYFGPGTRLTVL.

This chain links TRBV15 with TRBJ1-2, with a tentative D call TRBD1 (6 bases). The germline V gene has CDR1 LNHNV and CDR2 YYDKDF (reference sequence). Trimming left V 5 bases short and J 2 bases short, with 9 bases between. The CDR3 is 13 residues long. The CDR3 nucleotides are TGTGCCACCAGCCCCGACAGGAACTATGGCTACACCTTC. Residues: CATSPDRNYGYTF.

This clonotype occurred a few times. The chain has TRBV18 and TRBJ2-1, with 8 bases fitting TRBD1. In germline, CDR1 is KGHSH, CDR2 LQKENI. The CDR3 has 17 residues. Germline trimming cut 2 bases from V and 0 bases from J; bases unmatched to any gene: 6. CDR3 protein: CASSPRTGPSSYNEQFF. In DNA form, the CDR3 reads TGTGCCAGCTCACCAAGGACAGGGCCTAGCTCCTACAATGAGCAGTTCTTC.

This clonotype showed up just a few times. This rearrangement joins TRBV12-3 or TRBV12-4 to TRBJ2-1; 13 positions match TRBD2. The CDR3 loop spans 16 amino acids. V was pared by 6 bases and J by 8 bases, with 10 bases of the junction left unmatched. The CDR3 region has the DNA TGTGCCAGCAGCCCCGGGACTAGCGGGACAATCGATGAGCAGTTCTTC. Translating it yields CASSPGTSGTIDEQFF.